This T cell receptor (beta chain) is from a study of CD8+ T cells in alopecia areata. Sequencing templates came from extracted RNA that was reverse transcribed into cDNA. Clones were read by immunoSEQ multiplex PCR, and TCRdb kept only the in-frame ones, dropping some. Of roughly 190,000 clones listed, roughly 60% are singletons. Treatment reported: oral pan-JAK inhibitor, 5-10 mg twice daily. To note about this clone: The target antigen is unknown.

Regarding the study as a whole: Treatment with tofacitinib significantly lowered scalp clonality and reduced expanded CD8+ clones among the top 100.

V lost 4 bases to trimming and J lost 2 bases, with 10 bases between them. This CDR3 contains 13 residues. Germline V gene sequence: CDR1 SQVTM, CDR2 ANQGSEA. The receptor's source is a human donor with alopecia areata. Sample: CD4+ T cells sorted from blood, taken at week 24, from a patient treated with tofacitinib. The gene calls are TRBV29-1 and TRBJ2-3; D unclear. CDR3 coding DNA: TGCAGCGTTGTAATCCGATTCACAGATACGCAGTATTTT. This codes for CSVVIRFTDTQYF.